Given below is one T cell receptor beta chain in context. This entry comes from a study of cytomegalovirus exposure and HLA in healthy donors. Germline CDR1 reads LNHDA; CDR2 reads SQIVND (reference sequence). The CDR3 is 18 amino acids. V was clipped by 7 bases and J by 1 base; unmatched bases: 15. The PCR had 60 Vbeta and 13 Jbeta primers. This table comes from immunoSEQ multiplex PCR, and its TCRdb copy is limited to in-frame clones, with some not included. The repertoire has about 120,000 clones, more than 60% of them found once; the top ten carry 7.5% to 9.5%. The TCR sequence derives from a woman aged 45-65 years in good health and CMV-seropositive. Source material: PBMCs. The V gene is TRBV19, the J gene TRBJ2-2, with TRBD2 identical over 7 bases. This CDR3 reads CASISIRTGTKNTGELFF. The DNA of the CDR3 is TGTGCCAGTATTAGTATCCGCACCGGGACTAAGAACACCGGGGAGCTGTTTTTT.